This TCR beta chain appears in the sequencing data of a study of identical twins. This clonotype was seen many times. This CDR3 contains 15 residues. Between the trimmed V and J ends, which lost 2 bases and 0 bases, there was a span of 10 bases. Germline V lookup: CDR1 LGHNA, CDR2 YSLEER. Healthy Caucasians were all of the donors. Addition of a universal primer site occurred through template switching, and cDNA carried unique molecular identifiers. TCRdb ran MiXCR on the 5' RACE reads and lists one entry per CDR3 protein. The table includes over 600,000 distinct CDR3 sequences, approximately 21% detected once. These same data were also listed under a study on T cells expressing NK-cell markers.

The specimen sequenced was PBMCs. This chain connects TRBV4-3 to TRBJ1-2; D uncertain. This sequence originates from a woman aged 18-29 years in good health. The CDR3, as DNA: TGCGCCAGCAGCCAATCCCACGGTACTAACTATGGCTACACCTTC. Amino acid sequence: CASSQSHGTNYGYTF.